This TCR beta chain appears in the sequencing data of a study of cytomegalovirus exposure and HLA in healthy donors. Regarding this clone: The antigen is unknown.

Study outcomes and limitations: First-cohort TCR clusters tended to co-occur in the roughly 130 validation repertoires, a later analysis found. There were some public TCRs occurring in many donors, but most TCR sequences were rare. CMV antigen specificity was confirmed in vitro for a few CMV-associated chains.

V was cut by 5 bases and J by 6 bases, with 5 bases left in between. CDR3 size: 11 residues. CDR1 is SNHLY and CDR2 is FYNNEI in the germline V gene. The donors were members of the validation cohort comprising over 90 subjects, separate from the approximately 710-subject first cohort. TCRdb's table, derived via immunoSEQ multiplex PCR, lists solely in-frame clones and lacks some. The sample consists of around 150,000 clones, roughly 91% of them appearing once. The chain couples TRBV2 to TRBJ2-1; D is ambiguous. This TCR was recovered from a woman under 30 in good health and CMV-seropositive. The sequencing input was PBMCs. The CDR3 loop is CASSYSNEQFF. The CDR3 DNA reads TGTGCCAGCAGTTATAGCAATGAGCAGTTCTTC.